This record covers a single T cell receptor (beta chain). Its antigen is still unknown. The record originates from a study of T cell repertoires in ileal Crohn's disease. Turning to the study itself: Operated complications were stricturing disease (61%) and penetrating disease (about 39%). The study, taken as a whole, reports: Endoscopic recurrence occurred in every patient whose clonality exceeded 26.8%. Mucosal expansions were suggested to be mainly CD8 T cells.

V was shortened by 3 bases and J by 3 bases, with 3 bases between the two germline ends. Germline V lookup: CDR1 MGHDK, CDR2 SYGVNS. This CDR3 is built from 12 residues. TCRB immunosequencing input was around 460 nanograms of biopsy DNA per sample. TCRdb keeps only in-frame clones here, not all; method: immunoSEQ multiplex PCR. Of about 8,400 clones listed, around 84% are singletons. Input material: ileal tissue. The chain links TRBV25-1 to TRBJ1-5, with unresolved D. This clonotype was obtained from an adult with Crohn's disease. CDR3 DNA: TGTGCCAGCAGTGAGTCCAATCAGCCCCAGCATTTT. This gives the protein CASSESNQPQHF.